This T cell receptor (beta chain) was sequenced in a study of blood T cell repertoires in COVID-19. The table lists this clone with a count of one. The germline V gene has CDR1 SGHTA and CDR2 FQGNSA. This CDR3 has 15 residues. V was shortened by 1 base and J by 0 bases, with 7 bases between the two germline ends. Only in-frame clones appear in the TCRdb table, and some are missing; sequencing was by immunoSEQ multiplex PCR. The sample yields 200,000 to 250,000 clones, almost 85% seen once. Sequenced: peripheral blood. The V and J genes are TRBV7-2 and TRBJ2-1, with a possible D match to TRBD1 (5 bases). This clonotype was obtained from a woman in her 70s with COVID-19, enrolled during active disease. CDR3 sequence: CASSLDQGSYNEQFF. CDR3 DNA sequence: TGTGCCAGCAGCTTAGACCAGGGCTCCTACAATGAGCAGTTCTTC.